These 25 T cell receptor beta chains came from one sample sequenced in a study of blood T cell repertoires in COVID-19. Profiled with immunoSEQ multiplex PCR; TCRdb holds only in-frame clones, not every one. The profile shows 60,000 to 95,000 clones, approximately 86% of them singletons. Material: peripheral blood. Receptors were obtained from a woman in her forties or fifties with acute or convalescent COVID-19.

This rearrangement joins TRBV7-9 to TRBJ2-7; TRBD1 agrees at 8 bases. Germline trimming cut 4 bases from V and 5 bases from J; bases unmatched to any gene: 7. Germline-derived CDR1 and CDR2 are SEHNR and FQNEAQ (reference sequence). The CDR3 spans 14 residues. The CDR3 is CASSSLSTGDEQYF. The DNA of the CDR3 is TGTGCCAGCAGCTCTTTATCGACAGGGGACGAGCAGTACTTC.

The chain couples TRBV18 to TRBJ1-2; TRBD1 matches 7 bases. From germline, CDR1 is KGHSH and CDR2 LQKENI. V was pared by 9 bases and J by 2 bases, with 3 bases of the junction left unmatched. The CDR3 spans 12 residues. CDR3: CASTGANYGYTF. The CDR3 bases are TGTGCCAGTACAGGGGCGAACTATGGCTACACCTTC.

This chain links TRBV5-6 with TRBJ2-7; a possible D gene is TRBD1 (7 bases). The CDR3 sequence is 14 residues long. Trimming removed 4 bases at V and 2 bases at J, with 13 bases between. The germline CDR1 and CDR2 sequences are SGHDT and YYEEEE. The CDR3: CASSPAGQTYEQYF. As DNA, the CDR3 is TGTGCCAGCAGCCCGGCGGGACAGACCTACGAGCAGTACTTC.

The gene calls are TRBV7-9 and TRBJ1-3; no clear D. CDR3 size: 14 residues. Trimming removed 5 bases at V and 7 bases at J, with 15 bases between. From germline, CDR1 is SEHNR and CDR2 FQNEAQ (reference sequence). The CDR3 reads CASSLDPGRNTIYF. The CDR3 nucleotides are TGTGCCAGCAGCCTGGATCCTGGGAGGAACACCATATATTTT.

The V and J genes are TRBV5-4 and TRBJ1-6; no definite D call. Trimming stripped 0 bases from V and 0 bases from J, with 7 bases between. Looked up from germline, CDR1 is SGHNT and CDR2 is YYREEE (reference sequence). CDR3 size: 16 residues. CDR3 sequence: CASSLGARSYNSPLHF. Here the CDR3 DNA reads TGTGCCAGCAGCTTGGGGGCACGCTCCTATAATTCACCCCTCCACTTT.

The rearrangement links TRBV2 to TRBJ1-3, with 7 bases lining up with TRBD1. Losses at the gene ends were 6 bases for V and 0 bases for J; bases not matched to a gene: 14. The germline CDR1 and CDR2 sequences are SNHLY and FYNNEI. The CDR3 covers 18 residues. Here the CDR3 reads CASSGGQEGAPSGNTIYF. CDR3 in DNA: TGTGCCAGCAGCGGCGGACAAGAGGGGGCCCCCTCTGGAAACACCATATATTTT.

The J gene is TRBJ2-3, the V gene TRBV9; 7 bases align to TRBD2. With 4 bases clipped from V and 5 bases from J, the junction kept 13 bases outside the gene matches. The germline gives CDR1 SGDLS, CDR2 YYNGEE. The CDR3 has 16 residues. Written as DNA, the CDR3 is TGTGCCAGCAGCCCAAAGGCTAGCGGTCGCGGAGATACGCAGTATTTT. This encodes CASSPKASGRGDTQYF.

This chain links TRBV19 with TRBJ2-1; 7 bases align to TRBD2. CDR1 and CDR2 (germline): LNHDA, SQIVND (reference sequence). J was trimmed by 4 bases and V by 1 base; bases with no gene match: 7. There are 16 residues in the CDR3. The CDR3, as DNA: TGTGCCAGTAGTATAGGTGGCCTAGCGGATTACAATGAGCAGTTCTTC. Amino acid sequence: CASSIGGLADYNEQFF.

In this sample, this clone turned up a few times. The rearrangement uses TRBV9 and TRBJ1-6, with D perhaps matching TRBD1 (6 bases). This CDR3 spans 13 amino acids. Germline V gene lookup returns CDR1 SGDLS and CDR2 YYNGEE. V gave up 0 bases and J gave up 9 bases, with 7 bases separating them. The CDR3 loop reads CASSVGGRSPLHF. The CDR3 nucleotides read TGTGCCAGCAGCGTAGGGGGGCGTTCACCCCTCCACTTT.

This rearrangement joins TRBV7-9 to TRBJ2-7, with TRBD2 identical over 7 bases. J lost 7 bases, V lost 2 bases, and 11 bases had no gene match. Germline values: CDR1 SEHNR, CDR2 FQNEAQ (reference sequence). The CDR3 length is 15 residues. The chain's CDR3 is CASSLTLTSVGEQYF. The CDR3 DNA follows: TGTGCCAGCAGCTTAACCTTAACTAGCGTGGGAGAGCAGTACTTC.

This chain joins TRBV19 and TRBJ1-5; D is undetermined. From germline, CDR1 is LNHDA and CDR2 SQIVND (reference sequence). The CDR3 totals 15 residues. Trimming took off 3 bases at V and 1 base at J, with 10 bases between the two ends. CDR3 sequence reads: CASSISTGSNQPQHF. The CDR3 DNA sequence: TGTGCCAGTAGTATCTCCACCGGGAGCAATCAGCCCCAGCATTTT.

This clone was counted once. The J gene is TRBJ2-5, the V gene TRBV5-1; 7 nucleotides align to TRBD2. The ends lost 0 bases at V and 2 bases at J; junction bases unmatched: 7. This CDR3 region has 16 residues. Germline CDR1 is SGHRS and CDR2 is YFSETQ. The CDR3 protein is CASSLAGGRLQETQYF. The DNA of the CDR3 is TGCGCCAGCAGCTTGGCAGGCGGGAGACTTCAAGAGACCCAGTACTTC.

The V and J genes are TRBV19 and TRBJ1-2; no firm D call. The germline V gene encodes CDR1 LNHDA and CDR2 SQIVND (reference sequence). The CDR3 is 15 amino acids. With 5 bases removed from V and 4 bases from J, the gap between germline ends came to 17 bases. The CDR3 loop is CASSPVTSPGYGYTF. Here the CDR3 DNA reads TGTGCCAGTAGTCCCGTGACTTCTCCGGGCTATGGCTACACCTTC.

Only one count was recorded for this clone. This chain joins TRBV9 and TRBJ1-1; perhaps TRBD1 as D (5 bases). CDR3 length: 14 amino acids. V lost 6 bases and J lost 0, with 12 bases in between. The germline gives CDR1 SGDLS, CDR2 YYNGEE. CDR3 region: CASTPGGLNTEAFF. The CDR3 nucleotides read TGTGCCAGCACTCCCGGGGGACTGAACACTGAAGCTTTCTTT.

V gene TRBV6-1 combines with J gene TRBJ1-2; D gene unclear. V dropped 2 bases and J dropped 6 bases, with 13 bases sitting between them. Germline V gene sequence: CDR1 MNHNS, CDR2 SASEGT. This CDR3 region has 14 residues. CDR3 in amino acids: CASSEILQIDGYTF. The CDR3 DNA sequence: TGTGCCAGCAGTGAAATACTACAAATAGATGGCTACACCTTC.

The chain carries TRBV28 and TRBJ1-2; possibly TRBD1 for D (5 bases). This CDR3 region has 16 residues. Germline CDR1 reads MDHEN; CDR2 reads SYDVKM. With 9 bases removed from V and 4 bases from J, the gap between germline ends came to 24 bases. The DNA of the CDR3 is TGTGCCAGTCACATGAGGGCCGGGGGTCTGGGCTATGGCTACACCTTC. This sequence encodes CASHMRAGGLGYGYTF.

The rearrangement joins TRBV4-1 to TRBJ1-5; tentative D call: TRBD1 (6 bases). This CDR3 spans 16 amino acids. CDR1 MGHRA and CDR2 YSYEKL come from the germline V gene. The V gene lost 5 bases and the J gene lost 4 bases, with 18 bases spanning the gap. The CDR3 is CASSRVGQGINQPQHF. CDR3 sequence (DNA): TGCGCCAGCAGCAGGGTCGGGCAGGGGATTAATCAGCCCCAGCATTTT.

The V and J genes are TRBV9 and TRBJ1-6; 7 nucleotides match TRBD1. CDR1 is SGDLS and CDR2 is YYNGEE in the germline V gene. There are 15 residues in the CDR3. After removal of 2 bases from V and 7 bases from J, the junction contained 6 bases not matched to a gene. CDR3 in amino acids: CASSVLGTENSPLHF. CDR3 DNA sequence: TGTGCCAGCAGCGTGCTCGGGACAGAGAATTCACCCCTCCACTTT. Combining the CDR3 with reference TRBV9 and TRBJ1-6 gives the whole variable domain DSGVTQTPKHLITATGQRVTLRCSPRSGDLSVYWYQQSLDQGLQFLIQYYNGEERAKGNILERFSAQQFPDLHSELNLSSLELGDSALYFCASSVLGTENSPLHFGNGTRLTVT.

Here the CDR3 DNA reads TGTGCCAGCAGTTTACGGAACACTGAAGCTTTCTTT. It is translated as CASSLRNTEAFF. The chain couples TRBV12-3 or TRBV12-4 to TRBJ1-1, with D unclear. This CDR3 spans 12 amino acids. Trimming removed 2 bases at V and 1 base at J, with 2 bases between.

The CDR3 is CASSSPGVTGYTF. CDR3 nucleotide sequence: TGCGCCAGCAGCTCCCCGGGGGTAACTGGCTACACCTTC. The J gene is TRBJ1-2, the V gene TRBV5-1; TRBD1 might be the D (5 bases). Trimming stripped 3 bases from V and 7 bases from J, with 13 bases between. The CDR3 totals 13 residues. CDR1 SGHRS and CDR2 YFSETQ come from the germline V gene.

CDR3 nucleotides: TGTGCCAGCAGCTTAGATGTCAGGGATGGCTACACCTTC. It translates to CASSLDVRDGYTF. The chain links TRBV7-2 to TRBJ1-2; D perhaps matches TRBD1 (5 bases). Germline lookup yields CDR1 SGHTA and CDR2 FQGNSA. V dropped 1 base and J dropped 6 bases, with 9 bases sitting between them. The CDR3 has 13 amino acids. The whole variable domain, remainder taken from reference TRBV7-2 and TRBJ1-2, is GAGVSQSPSNKVTEKGKDVELRCDPISGHTALYWYRQSLGQGLEFLIYFQGNSAPDKSGLPSDRFSAERTGGSVSTLTIQRTQQEDSAVYLCASSLDVRDGYTFGSGTRLTVV.

This clone was counted a few times. The CDR3 is CASSVKRRNTEAFF. The CDR3, as DNA: TGTGCCAGCAGCGTAAAGAGGCGAAACACTGAAGCTTTCTTT. The J gene is TRBJ1-1, the V gene TRBV9; D unresolved. The CDR3 consists of 14 residues. Germline-derived CDR1 and CDR2 are SGDLS and YYNGEE. V dropped 1 base and J dropped 2 bases, with 9 bases sitting between them.

The chain has TRBV27 and TRBJ1-2; D unresolved. The CDR3 runs to 13 residues. Per the germline V gene, CDR1 is MNHEY and CDR2 is SMNVEV (reference sequence). The V end was cut by 6 bases, the J end by 4 bases, with 12 bases between. CDR3 in DNA: TGTGCCAGCAGCCAAAGAGGGTTCTATGGCTACACCTTC. Its protein product is CASSQRGFYGYTF.

J is TRBJ1-6 and V is TRBV4-1, with D unclear. The germline V and J ends were trimmed by 4 bases and 7 bases, with 11 bases remaining between them. CDR3 size: 14 residues. Germline V gene data show CDR1 as MGHRA and CDR2 as YSYEKL. In nucleotides, the CDR3 is TGCGCCAGCAGCCCGGGGTCCGGCAATTCACCCCTCCACTTT. Translation: CASSPGSGNSPLHF.

This clone was observed a single time. This rearrangement joins TRBV7-6 to TRBJ1-3; D perhaps matches TRBD1 (5 bases). CDR1 and CDR2 (germline): SGHVS, FNYEAQ. The CDR3 extends over 15 amino acids. V was pared by 5 bases and J by 1 base, with 12 bases between. CDR3 region: CASSPLQGSGNTIYF. The CDR3 DNA reads TGTGCCAGCAGCCCATTGCAGGGATCTGGAAACACCATATATTTT.